This T cell receptor (beta chain) was identified during a study of blood T cell repertoires in COVID-19. There are 14 residues in the CDR3. With V trimmed by 2 bases and J by 7 bases, 9 bases remained unmatched. Germline-derived CDR1 and CDR2 are SGDLS and YYNGEE. Clones were read by immunoSEQ multiplex PCR, and TCRdb kept only the in-frame ones, dropping some. Of about 220,000 clones listed, 88% were seen once; the top ten hold approximately 14%. This chain connects TRBV9 to TRBJ2-7, with 7 bases that match TRBD1. The TCR sequence derives from a woman aged 50 to 65 with acute COVID-19. Sequencing used PBMCs or T cells enriched from blood (not recorded which). CDR3 residues: CASSVGTVRGEQYF. The CDR3 DNA follows: TGTGCCAGCAGCGTTGGGACAGTCCGGGGTGAGCAGTACTTC. The whole variable domain, remainder taken from reference TRBV9 and TRBJ2-7, is DSGVTQTPKHLITATGQRVTLRCSPRSGDLSVYWYQQSLDQGLQFLIQYYNGEERAKGNILERFSAQQFPDLHSELNLSSLELGDSALYFCASSVGTVRGEQYFGPGTRLTVT.